A selection of T cell receptor beta chains follows, all from one sample in a study of sequential checkpoint blockade in melanoma. Clones were sequenced by immunoSEQ multiplex PCR, and TCRdb holds only the in-frame ones, with some missing. The sample has approximately 500 clones; roughly 24% are singletons. The sequenced sample was tumor tissue (inferred from file names), obtained from a patient given nivolumab and ipilimumab in sequence. The receptor set was obtained from a human donor with melanoma. Each CDR3 is given without its conserved first and last residue.

j_call v_call cdr3_aa
TRBJ2-3 TRBV11-3 ASSLAGGPDTQY
TRBJ2-1 TRBV5-1 ASSGGTTYNEQF
TRBJ1-3 TRBV30 AWSVGITGNTIY
TRBJ2-3 TRBV11-3 ASSLGPSADTQY
TRBJ2-3 TRBV15 ATSRDGRELGTDTQY
TRBJ2-1 TRBV14 ASNWGGMDEQF
TRBJ1-1 TRBV11-3 ASSRGGSSTEAF
TRBJ1-1 TRBV11-3 ASSLQNERTEAF
TRBJ1-4 TRBV28 ASRTTRGGEKLF
TRBJ2-1 TRBV14 ASSRWAQPFNEQF